This T cell receptor (beta chain) came from a study of blood T cell repertoires in COVID-19. CDR1 is SSHAT, CDR2 FNYEAQ, per germline (reference sequence). This CDR3 region has 13 residues. The germline V and J ends were trimmed by 1 base and 5 bases, with 9 bases remaining between them. The table came from immunoSEQ multiplex PCR; TCRdb's copy has only in-frame clones and leaves some out. The data show 140,000 to 150,000 clones, 70% to 90% seen once. The V and J genes are TRBV7-7 and TRBJ2-7; D is undetermined. This TCR derives from a woman aged 40 to 50 with active or convalescent COVID-19. The sequencing input was peripheral blood. The CDR3 is CASSLDDSDEQYF. DNA for the CDR3: TGTGCCAGCAGCTTAGATGATAGTGACGAGCAGTACTTC.